These 4 T cell receptor beta chains were all obtained from the same sample, sequenced in a study of shared clonotypes between healthy human individuals. The assay was immunoSEQ multiplex PCR, and TCRdb's table has in-frame clones only and misses some. Of about 1.1 million clones listed, approximately 80% are singletons. Sequenced material: memory CD4+ T cells from PBMCs. Stated subset: CD45RA-negative fraction. The source is a man aged 18 to 35 in good health. Some clones in this sample may be carry-over from other donors' samples.

The rearrangement links TRBV18 to TRBJ1-4; D is undetermined. The CDR3 length is 16 residues. Trimming cost V 4 bases and J 2 bases, with 14 bases left between them. Germline-derived CDR1 and CDR2 are KGHSH and LQKENI. CDR3 region: CASSLRALATNEKLFF. The CDR3 DNA is TGTGCCAGCTCACTCCGGGCCCTTGCCACTAATGAAAAACTGTTTTTT. The full variable domain, completed using reference TRBV18 and TRBJ1-4, is NAGVMQNPRHLVRRRGQEARLRCSPMKGHSHVYWYRQLPEEGLKFMVYLQKENIIDESGMPKERFSAEFPKEGPSILRIQQVVRGDSAAYFCASSLRALATNEKLFFGSGTQLSVL.

With regard to this clone: Other DNA sequences in this sample translate to the same CDR3. The V gene is TRBV4-1, the J gene TRBJ2-7; 9 nucleotides match TRBD1. The junction had 17 bases not matched to a gene; V was cut back by 4 bases and J by 4 bases. This CDR3 region has 18 residues. CDR1 and CDR2 (germline): MGHRA, YSYEKL. The CDR3 DNA sequence: TGCGCCAGCAGCCGACAACATACACGGACAGGGGAATCATACGAGCAGTACTTC. This codes for CASSRQHTRTGESYEQYF.

The chain links TRBV30 to TRBJ2-7, with D hard to call. From germline, CDR1 is GTSNPN and CDR2 SVGIG (reference sequence). Trimming took off 5 bases at V and 3 bases at J, with 14 bases between the two ends. The CDR3 sequence is 13 residues long. CDR3 amino acids: CAWWKGAVYEQYF. For the CDR3, the DNA is TGTGCCTGGTGGAAGGGCGCAGTCTACGAGCAGTACTTC.

A few counts support this clone. This chain joins TRBV5-1 and TRBJ2-7; 13 nucleotides line up with TRBD2. V was clipped by 7 bases and J by 0 bases; unmatched bases: 4. This CDR3 spans 15 amino acids. Germline-derived CDR1 and CDR2 are SGHRS and YFSETQ. CDR3 DNA sequence: TGCGCCAGCGCCGGGACTAGCGGGGCCTCCTACGAGCAGTACTTC. It yields the protein CASAGTSGASYEQYF.